Here is one T cell receptor beta chain with its context. What antigen it recognizes has not been identified. The sample holds no much larger clone one base away, and base qualities are not on file. V and J are trimmed by 6 bases and 1 base, and the gene matches miss 3 bases of the junction. From a lookup of the germline V gene, CDR1 and CDR2 are MNHEY and SVGAGI. Reading from cysteine to phenylalanine, the CDR3 counts 14 amino acids. The only DNA kept is the CDR3, 42 bases in frame from the first base. The data stem from a study of shared clonotypes between healthy human individuals (dated by TCRdb to between 2020 and 2021). With respect to the entire study: A couple of women and a few men aged 18 to 49 years were included in the cohort. For each donor, CD4 naive and CD4 memory were each given three plates, CD8 naive was given two plates, and CD8 memory was given one plate. To estimate repertoire size and how much clonotypes are shared between individuals, the study performed deep sequencing of blood TCR repertoires from five healthy adults. Libraries were prepared and TCR repertoires were sequenced by different laboratories using diverse techniques, in order to increase sequencing depth and limit assay-specific biases. Between about 0.9 and 9 billion PBMCs per donor were obtained by leukapheresis.

What the research found in general, with its limitations: Because the study included only a small number of donors, the genetic and exposure-history diversity represented was limited. Sampling was restricted to blood, and TCR repertoires in tissues likely differ from the TCR repertoires found in blood. Sharing across several donors was observed for roughly 5.4% of naive CD4, 3% to 3.5% of naive CD8, 2.3% of memory CD4, and roughly 0.4% of memory CD8 clonotypes. Clonotypes shared by all four sorted-subset donors showed higher generation probabilities than non-shared clonotypes. Incomplete sequencing was indicated by rarefaction of sorted-subset datasets, despite the large sequencing depth. Estimated clonotype richness was generally larger for naive than for memory subsets. Pairwise subsampling indicated that sequencing depth was expected to affect the degree of clonotype sharing among donors.

Using the deep immunoSEQ assay, TCR CDR3 regions were amplified from genomic DNA by multiplex PCR. For each cell subset, the extracted genomic DNA was distributed evenly across all wells of several immunoSEQ 96-well plates, and each plate served as one replicate. For sorted subsets, each replicate PCR was loaded with approximately 200 ng genomic DNA, equivalent to roughly 30,000 T cell genomes. Purified libraries were quantified with a Qubit 3.0 fluorometer, sized on a Bioanalyzer 2100, and re-quantified with the KAPA Library Quantification kit. Every immunoSEQ 96-well plate was sequenced on a dedicated single-read 150-cycle Illumina NextSeq 550 flow cell. Turning to the authors' computational methods: Because only junctional sequences without quality scores were contained in the immunoSEQ output, filtering matching that applied to full-length reads could not be performed. To assign V/J genes and CDR3, sequences were annotated against IMGT germline references using PyIR, a Python wrapper for IgBLAST v1.9. Reads were filtered out if the reads had weak V/J assignments (E-value above 1e-6), no CDR3, stop codons, out-of-frame junctions, or ambiguous translated residues. V3J clonotypes were defined as sequences sharing an identical inferred V gene, J gene, and CDR3 amino acid sequence. To compute the percentage overlap between repertoires, the number of shared unique clonotypes was divided by the size of the smaller repertoire. Three approaches were used to assess repertoire richness: RTK rarefaction, the Chao1 estimator, and Recon v2.1 estimates of unobserved clonotypes. OLGA was used to compute generation probabilities for all TCRbeta clonotypes that the gDNA method yielded from a handful of donors. The source is immuneACCESS, and TCRdb retained only in-frame sequences with V and J called. Part of the clones is not carried over; for the studies checked, unresolved V genes explain less than half of this, and the remainder is unexplained. The V and J calls and clone size are taken from that table; D and trimming were inferred from the DNA. Present in this sample are approximately 1,500,000 clones, 95% to 99% of which were seen just once. Clones ranked in the top ten supply around 0.47% of the sample.

The donors were healthy, HIV-negative adults who had no recently reported acute infections or vaccinations. Every donor was a Caucasian adult living in Nashville, Tennessee, USA. CD4+ T cells were enriched by magnetic negative selection; naive cells were then positively selected on CD45RA, and the negative fraction formed the memory subset. Blood was collected by leukapheresis, and PBMCs were isolated by Ficoll-Histopaque density gradient centrifugation and then cryopreserved in liquid nitrogen vapor phase. Analytical flow cytometry was used to check the purity and quantity of each magnetically sorted T cell population. Each sorted fraction had its genomic DNA isolated and then quantified by UV absorbance on a Nanodrop 2000c.

This TCR was recovered from a young man in good health. Recombination connected TRBV6-5 to TRBJ1-3, with 7 bases aligning to TRBD1. The sample taken for sequencing was naive CD4+ T cells sorted from blood. The cell subset or site label of this sample denotes: CD45RA+ positively selected. The DNA is as follows: TGTGCCAGCAGGAACAGGGGTTCTGGAAACACCATATATTTT. This encodes CASRNRGSGNTIYF.